The clone carrying this T cell receptor (beta chain) was detected only a few times. Its target is not known. The CDR3 spans 14 residues. Trimming removed 3 bases from V and 3 bases from J, with 11 bases in between. Germline values: CDR1 SEHNR, CDR2 FQNEAQ (reference sequence). These data are taken from a study of cytomegalovirus exposure and HLA in healthy donors. At the level of the study: The 600 to 800 first-cohort repertoires shared a platform with the approximately 110 validation repertoires, as reported in a later analysis. The study's findings and limits: Researchers catalogued approximately 170 TCR beta chains as cytomegalovirus-associated.

Assay used: immunoSEQ multiplex PCR; TCRdb lists only in-frame clones, some missing. The table includes around 250,000 clones, nearly 90% detected once. Sequenced sample: PBMCs. This clonotype was sampled from a woman in her late teens or twenties in good health and CMV-seronegative. The chain uses TRBV7-9 and TRBJ1-2; D is unclear. CDR3 region: CASSFNSFYYGYTF. CDR3 bases: TGTGCCAGCAGCTTTAACAGCTTCTACTATGGCTACACCTTC.